The clone carrying this T cell receptor (beta chain) was counted at least ten times. Its antigen is still unknown. Unique molecular identifiers were incorporated during preparation of the TCRbeta library. MiXCR was run by TCRdb on the PCR reads, yielding one entry per CDR3 protein. The table shows fewer than 750,000 distinct CDR3 sequences, with under 25% occurring only once. This specimen comes from a study of T-cell reconstitution after alpha-beta-depleted transplantation in children. Study results and caveats: Surviving recipient T cells and thymic progenitors accounted for the high day-60 TCRbeta diversity observed in some patients. Hyperexpanded clones declined; after one year, newly produced T cells mostly supplied diversity. Several hundred expanded graft clones reportedly were the source of alpha-beta T cells about two months after transplant.

The sequencing used PBMCs, mostly from graft donor cells, collected 360 days after TCRalphabeta/CD19-depleted stem cell transplant. This TCR derives from a boy under two years old who had a stem cell transplant for acute myeloid leukemia, so the T cells may come from the graft donor.

The CDR3 region has the DNA TGTGCCAGCAGCGGCATTTGGGGCAGCGAAGCTTTCTTT. Its protein product is CASSGIWGSEAFF. The chain carries TRBV7-6 and TRBJ1-1; tentative D call: TRBD1 (5 bases). V shed 5 bases and J shed 8 bases, with 15 bases lying between them. Germline values: CDR1 SGHVS, CDR2 FNYEAQ. The CDR3 sequence is 13 residues long.